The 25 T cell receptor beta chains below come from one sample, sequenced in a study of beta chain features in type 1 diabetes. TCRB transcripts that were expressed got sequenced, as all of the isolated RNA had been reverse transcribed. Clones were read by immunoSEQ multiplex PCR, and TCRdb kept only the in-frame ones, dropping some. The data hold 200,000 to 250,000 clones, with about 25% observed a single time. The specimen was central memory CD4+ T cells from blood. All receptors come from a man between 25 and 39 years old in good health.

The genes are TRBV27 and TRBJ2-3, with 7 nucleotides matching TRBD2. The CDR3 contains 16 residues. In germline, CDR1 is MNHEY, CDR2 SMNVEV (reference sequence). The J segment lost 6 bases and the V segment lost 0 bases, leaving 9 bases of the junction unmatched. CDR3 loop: CASSLSRGNVRDTQYF. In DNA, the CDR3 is TGTGCCAGCAGTTTATCGCGGGGGAATGTCCGCGATACGCAGTATTTT.

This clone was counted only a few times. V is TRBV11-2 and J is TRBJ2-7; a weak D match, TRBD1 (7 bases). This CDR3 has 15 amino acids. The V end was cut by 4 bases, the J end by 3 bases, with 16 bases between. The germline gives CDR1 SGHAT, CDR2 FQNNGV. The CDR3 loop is CASSSEGAGSYEQYF. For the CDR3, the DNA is TGTGCCAGCAGCTCGGAGGGGGCAGGGAGCTACGAGCAGTACTTC.

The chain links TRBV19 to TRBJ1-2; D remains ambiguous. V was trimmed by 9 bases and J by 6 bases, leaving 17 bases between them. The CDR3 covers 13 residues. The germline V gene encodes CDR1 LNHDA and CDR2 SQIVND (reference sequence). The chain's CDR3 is CASARILSDGYTF. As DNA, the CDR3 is TGTGCCAGCGCTAGGATCCTAAGTGATGGCTACACCTTC.

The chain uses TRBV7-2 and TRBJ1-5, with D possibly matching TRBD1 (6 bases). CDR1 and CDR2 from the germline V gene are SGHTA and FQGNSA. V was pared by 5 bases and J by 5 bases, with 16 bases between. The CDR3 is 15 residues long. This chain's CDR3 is CASSTRTGSDQPQHF. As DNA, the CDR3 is TGTGCCAGCAGCACCCGAACAGGGTCGGATCAGCCCCAGCATTTT.

As DNA, the CDR3 is TGTGCCAGCTCCGCGGGGAGGGATCAGCCCCAGCATTTT. Protein product: CASSAGRDQPQHF. This chain connects TRBV18 to TRBJ1-5, with D hard to call. The V end lost 6 bases, the J end lost 5 bases, and 11 bases lay between the germline ends. The germline gives CDR1 KGHSH, CDR2 LQKENI. The CDR3 length is 13 residues.

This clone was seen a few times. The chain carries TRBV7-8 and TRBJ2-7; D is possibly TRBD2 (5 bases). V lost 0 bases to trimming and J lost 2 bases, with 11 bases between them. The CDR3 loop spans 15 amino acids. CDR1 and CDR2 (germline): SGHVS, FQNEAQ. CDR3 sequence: CASSLAELGPYEQYF. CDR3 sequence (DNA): TGTGCCAGCAGCTTAGCGGAACTAGGCCCCTACGAGCAGTACTTC.

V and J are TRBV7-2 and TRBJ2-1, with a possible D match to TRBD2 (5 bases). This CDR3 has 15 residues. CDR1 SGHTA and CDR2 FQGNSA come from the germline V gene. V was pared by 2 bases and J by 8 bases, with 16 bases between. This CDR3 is CASSLTRGSSHEQFF. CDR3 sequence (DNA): TGTGCCAGCAGCTTAACTCGGGGTAGTTCGCATGAGCAGTTCTTC.

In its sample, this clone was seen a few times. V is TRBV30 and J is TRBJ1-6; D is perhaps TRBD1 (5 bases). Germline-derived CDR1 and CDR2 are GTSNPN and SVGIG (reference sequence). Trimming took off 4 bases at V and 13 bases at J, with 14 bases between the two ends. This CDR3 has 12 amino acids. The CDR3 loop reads CAWKNRFLPLHF. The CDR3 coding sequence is TGTGCCTGGAAGAACAGGTTTTTGCCCCTCCACTTT.

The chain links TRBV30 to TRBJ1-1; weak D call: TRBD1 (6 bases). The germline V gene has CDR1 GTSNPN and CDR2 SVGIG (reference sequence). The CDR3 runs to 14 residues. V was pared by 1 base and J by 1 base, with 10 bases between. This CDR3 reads CAWSGGQWNTEAFF. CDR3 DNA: TGTGCCTGGAGTGGAGGACAGTGGAACACTGAAGCTTTCTTT. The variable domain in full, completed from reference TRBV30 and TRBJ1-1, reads SQTIHQWPATLVQPVGSPLSLECTVEGTSNPNLYWYRQAAGRGLQLLFYSVGIGQISSEVPQNLSASRPQDRQFILSSKKLLLSDSGFYLCAWSGGQWNTEAFFGQGTRLTVV.

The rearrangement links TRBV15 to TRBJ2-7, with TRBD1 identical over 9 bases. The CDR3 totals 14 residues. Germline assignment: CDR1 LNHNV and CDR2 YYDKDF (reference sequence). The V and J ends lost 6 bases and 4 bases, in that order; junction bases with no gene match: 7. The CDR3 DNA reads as TGTGCCACCAGTCCGGACAGGGGTACTTACGAGCAGTACTTC. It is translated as CATSPDRGTYEQYF.

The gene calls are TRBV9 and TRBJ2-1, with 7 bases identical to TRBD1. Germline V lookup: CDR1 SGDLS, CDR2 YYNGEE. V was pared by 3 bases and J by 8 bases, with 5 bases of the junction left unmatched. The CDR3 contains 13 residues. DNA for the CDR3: TGTGCCAGCAGCGGACACACAGGGGATGAGCAGTTCTTC. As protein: CASSGHTGDEQFF.

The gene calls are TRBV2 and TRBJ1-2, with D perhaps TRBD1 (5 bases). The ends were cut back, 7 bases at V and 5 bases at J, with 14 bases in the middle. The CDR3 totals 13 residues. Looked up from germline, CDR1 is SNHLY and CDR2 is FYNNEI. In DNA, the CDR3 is TGTGCCAGCACCCGGGACGGGAGTTATGGCTACACCTTC. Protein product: CASTRDGSYGYTF.

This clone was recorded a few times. CDR3: CSGSVQREGQRFF. The CDR3 coding sequence is TGCAGCGGAAGTGTCCAGCGGGAGGGCCAGAGGTTCTTC. J is TRBJ2-1 and V is TRBV29-1; 10 bases agree with TRBD2. Losses at the gene ends were 7 bases for V and 15 bases for J; bases not matched to a gene: 15. CDR3 length equals 13 residues. In germline, CDR1 is SQVTM, CDR2 ANQGSEA.

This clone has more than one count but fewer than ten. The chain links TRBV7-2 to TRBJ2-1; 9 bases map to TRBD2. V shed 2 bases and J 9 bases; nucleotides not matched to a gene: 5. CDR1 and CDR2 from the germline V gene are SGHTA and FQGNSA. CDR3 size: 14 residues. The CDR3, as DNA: TGTGCCAGCAGCTTACCCCCACTAGCGGGTGAGCAGTTCTTC. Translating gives CASSLPPLAGEQFF.

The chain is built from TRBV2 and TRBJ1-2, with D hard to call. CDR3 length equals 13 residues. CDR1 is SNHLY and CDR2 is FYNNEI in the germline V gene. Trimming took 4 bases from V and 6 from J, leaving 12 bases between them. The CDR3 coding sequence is TGTGCCAGCAGTGGTAGCACAGCACATGGCTACACCTTC. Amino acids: CASSGSTAHGYTF.

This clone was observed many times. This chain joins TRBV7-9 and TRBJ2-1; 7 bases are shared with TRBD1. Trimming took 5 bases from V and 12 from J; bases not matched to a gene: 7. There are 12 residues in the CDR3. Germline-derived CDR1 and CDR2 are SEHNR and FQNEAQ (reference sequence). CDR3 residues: CASSAGQVSQFF. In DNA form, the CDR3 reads TGTGCCAGCAGCGCAGGACAGGTGTCGCAGTTCTTC.

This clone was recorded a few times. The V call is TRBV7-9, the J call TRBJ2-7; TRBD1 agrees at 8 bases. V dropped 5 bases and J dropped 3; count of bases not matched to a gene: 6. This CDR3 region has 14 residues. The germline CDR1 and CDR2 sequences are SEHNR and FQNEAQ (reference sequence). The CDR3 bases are TGTGCCAGCAGCCCCAGGACAGGGAACTACGAGCAGTACTTC. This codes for CASSPRTGNYEQYF.

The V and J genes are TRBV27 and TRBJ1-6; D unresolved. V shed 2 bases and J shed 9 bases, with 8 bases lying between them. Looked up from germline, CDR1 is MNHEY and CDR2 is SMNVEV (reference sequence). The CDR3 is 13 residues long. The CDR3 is CASSLTGTSPLHF. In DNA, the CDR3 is TGTGCCAGCAGTTTAACGGGTACTTCACCCCTCCACTTT.

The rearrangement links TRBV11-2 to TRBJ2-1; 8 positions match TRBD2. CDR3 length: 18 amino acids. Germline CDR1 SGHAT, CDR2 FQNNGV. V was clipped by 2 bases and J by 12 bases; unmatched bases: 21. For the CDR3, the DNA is TGTGCCAGCAGCTTATCCGCCGGGGGACTAGAAGGGGGATATGTGCAGTTCTTC. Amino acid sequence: CASSLSAGGLEGGYVQFF.

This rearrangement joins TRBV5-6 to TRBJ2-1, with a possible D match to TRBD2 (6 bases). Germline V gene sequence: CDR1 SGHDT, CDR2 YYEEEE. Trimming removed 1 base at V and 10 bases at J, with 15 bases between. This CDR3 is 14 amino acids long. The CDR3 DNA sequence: TGTGCCAGCAGCTTGAGGAGACTAGTCATGGAGCAGTTCTTC. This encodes CASSLRRLVMEQFF.

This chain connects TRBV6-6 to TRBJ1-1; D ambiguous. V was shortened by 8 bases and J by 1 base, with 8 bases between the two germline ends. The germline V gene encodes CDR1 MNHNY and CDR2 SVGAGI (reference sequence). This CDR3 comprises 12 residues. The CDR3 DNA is TGTGCCAGCGCTGGACCGAACACTGAAGCTTTCTTT. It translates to CASAGPNTEAFF.

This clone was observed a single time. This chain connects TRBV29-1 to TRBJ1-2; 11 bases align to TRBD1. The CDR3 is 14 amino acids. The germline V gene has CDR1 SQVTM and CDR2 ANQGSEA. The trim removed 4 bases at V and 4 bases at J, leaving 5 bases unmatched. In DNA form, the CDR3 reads TGCAGCGTTGTAGGGACAGGGGGTAGCTATGGCTACACCTTC. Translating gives CSVVGTGGSYGYTF.

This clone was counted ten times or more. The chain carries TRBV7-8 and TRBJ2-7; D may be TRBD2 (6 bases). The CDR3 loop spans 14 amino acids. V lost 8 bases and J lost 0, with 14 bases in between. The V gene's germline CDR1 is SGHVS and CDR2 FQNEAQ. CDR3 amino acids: CASLSGGSSYEQYF. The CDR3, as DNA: TGTGCCAGCCTTAGCGGAGGGAGCTCCTACGAGCAGTACTTC.

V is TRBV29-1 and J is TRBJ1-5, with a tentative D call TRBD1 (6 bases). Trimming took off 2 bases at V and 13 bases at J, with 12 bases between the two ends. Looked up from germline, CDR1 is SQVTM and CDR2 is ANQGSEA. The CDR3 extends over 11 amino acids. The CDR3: CSVESGDGQHF. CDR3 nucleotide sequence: TGCAGCGTTGAATCAGGGGACGGGCAGCATTTT.

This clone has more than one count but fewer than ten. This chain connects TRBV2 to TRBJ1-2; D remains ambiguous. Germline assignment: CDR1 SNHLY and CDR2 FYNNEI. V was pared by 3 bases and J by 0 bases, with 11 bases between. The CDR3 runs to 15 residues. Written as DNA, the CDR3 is TGTGCCAGCAGTGACCTTCCCCGTTCTAACTATGGCTACACCTTC. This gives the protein CASSDLPRSNYGYTF.